These T cell receptor beta chains were read from a single sample in a study of response to subunit inactivated influenza vaccine. Each CDR3 protein gets one entry after TCRdb re-called the RT-PCR reads with MiXCR. The data show 150,000 to 200,000 distinct CDR3 sequences, approximately 11% seen once. Sequences were derived from CD8+ T cells sorted from PBMCs, sampled less than 25 months after vaccination. All receptors derive from a man aged 45 to 75 who received an inactivated influenza vaccine. The CDR3 runs from the conserved cysteine through the conserved F or W. D genes are given only for firm matches. Rows give clone size only sometimes, using once, few, many, or a class for an expanded clone.

j_gene	abundance	v_gene	d_gene	CDR3nt	CDR3aa
TRBJ1-4	many	TRBV12-3/TRBV12-4	.	TGTGCCAGCAGCTGGGGAGGGGCAGGTGAAAAACTGTTTTTT	CASSWGGAGEKLFF
TRBJ2-7	.	TRBV9	TRBD2	TGTGCCAGCAGCGAAAGCGGGGGCATCTCCTACGAGCAGTACTTC	CASSESGGISYEQYF
TRBJ2-7	many	TRBV7-9	.	TGTGCCAGCAGCTTTTCGGCAGGTGGGGACTACGAGCAGTACTTC	CASSFSAGGDYEQYF
TRBJ2-7	.	TRBV11-1	TRBD1	TGTGCCAGCAGCTTAACGGCAGGGGGCCACCTAAGCTCCTACGAGCAGTACTTC	CASSLTAGGHLSSYEQYF
TRBJ2-7	few	TRBV27	.	TGTGCCAGCAGTTTTGATTCCTCCAGCTCCTACGAGCAGTACTTC	CASSFDSSSSYEQYF
TRBJ1-1	many	TRBV4-1	.	TGCGCCAGCAGCCAAGTGAACACTGAAGCTTTCTTT	CASSQVNTEAFF
TRBJ2-5	.	TRBV25-1	.	TGTGCCAGCAGTGAAGGGACCCGCCAAGAGACCCAGTACTTC	CASSEGTRQETQYF
TRBJ2-7	few	TRBV7-9	.	TGTGCCAGCAGCGAGATTGGCCCCTCCTACGAGCAGTACTTC	CASSEIGPSYEQYF
TRBJ1-6	few	TRBV6-5	.	TGTGCCAGCAGTTCCTCGCCGGGGGCGCTTAATTCACCCCTCCACTTT	CASSSSPGALNSPLHF
TRBJ1-1	few	TRBV12-3/TRBV12-4	.	TGTGCCAGCAGCCTCATCGGGCCAAACACTGAAGCTTTCTTT	CASSLIGPNTEAFF
TRBJ2-7	.	TRBV20-1	.	TGCAGTGCCACACAGGGAAGCGAGCAGTACTTC	CSATQGSEQYF
TRBJ1-5	few	TRBV7-8	TRBD1	TGTGCCAGCAGCTTAGATGGACAGGGTGGCCATCAGCCCCAGCATTTT	CASSLDGQGGHQPQHF
TRBJ2-1	.	TRBV7-9	TRBD2	TGTGCCAGCAGCTCTATTCTTGGGACTATCAATGAGCAGTTCTTC	CASSSILGTINEQFF
TRBJ2-1	few	TRBV29-1	TRBD2	TGCAGCGTAGACGAACTAGCGGGAGGGCCCGATGAGCAGTTCTTC	CSVDELAGGPDEQFF
TRBJ2-5	.	TRBV6-1	.	TGTGCCAGCAGTGCGAACGGATGGGAAGAGACCCAGTACTTC	CASSANGWEETQYF
TRBJ2-3	.	TRBV5-4	.	TGTGCCAGCAGCTCCTCCCTGACGGATGCGCAGTATTTT	CASSSSLTDAQYF
TRBJ1-2	.	TRBV6-6	.	TGTGCCAGCACAGAGGGACAAGGCTACACCTTC	CASTEGQGYTF
TRBJ2-1	.	TRBV7-9	TRBD2	TGTGCCAGCAGCCCCCCGGGACTAGCGGGAGACAATGAGCAGTTCTTC	CASSPPGLAGDNEQFF
TRBJ2-5	.	TRBV15	TRBD2	TGTGCCACCAGCAGAGGGACTAGCGGGGAGGGAGAGACCCAGTACTTC	CATSRGTSGEGETQYF
TRBJ2-5	.	TRBV7-9	TRBD2	TGTGCCAGCAGCTTATCTAGCGGGAGGTTGCAAGAGACCCAGTACTTC	CASSLSSGRLQETQYF
TRBJ2-1	.	TRBV27	.	TGTGCCAGCAGTTTAGACAGGTATTACAATGAGCAGTTCTTC	CASSLDRYYNEQFF
TRBJ2-1	many	TRBV7-3	.	TGTGCCAGCAGCTACGACTCCCCGGGTGAGCAGTTCTTC	CASSYDSPGEQFF
TRBJ1-4	.	TRBV29-1	.	TGCAGCGCTGGGCACAGGGAAAAACTGTTTTTT	CSAGHREKLFF
TRBJ1-2	many	TRBV5-6	TRBD1	TGTGCCAGCAGCTCAAGGACAGGGCTCTACACCTTC	CASSSRTGLYTF
TRBJ1-1	few	TRBV4-2	.	TGTGCCAGCAGCCAAGAGGGGGAAGGGACTGAAGCTTTCTTT	CASSQEGEGTEAFF
TRBJ2-5	many	TRBV12-3/TRBV12-4	TRBD1	TGTGCCAGCAGTTCGACAGGGGAGCGGGAGACCCAGTACTTC	CASSSTGERETQYF
TRBJ2-1	few	TRBV27	TRBD2	TGTGCCAGCCGCTCGCTGGGACTAGCGGGAGGGTCGGGCTACTACAATGAGCAGTTCTTC	CASRSLGLAGGSGYYNEQFF
TRBJ1-1	few	TRBV10-1	.	TGCGCCAGCAGTACAACCGGGGGCTTGAACACTGAAGCTTTCTTT	CASSTTGGLNTEAFF
TRBJ2-7	few	TRBV12-3/TRBV12-4	TRBD2	TGTGCCAGCACCGGAGAGGCTAGCGGGTACGAGCAGTACTTC	CASTGEASGYEQYF
TRBJ2-7	.	TRBV7-9	.	TGTGCCAGCAGCTTAGGCGGGGTAATAGGCTACGAGCAGTACTTC	CASSLGGVIGYEQYF
TRBJ1-2	.	TRBV6-1	.	TGTGCCAGCAGTGAAGGGTGGGGGATGGACTATGGCTACACCTTC	CASSEGWGMDYGYTF
TRBJ2-2	few	TRBV7-9	.	TGTGCCAGCAGCTCCTCCGGGACTGTGAACACCGGGGAGCTGTTTTTT	CASSSSGTVNTGELFF
TRBJ1-1	many	TRBV4-1	.	TGCGCCAGCAGCCAAGTGGGGCGCGCTTTCTTT	CASSQVGRAFF
TRBJ2-1	.	TRBV28	.	TGTGCCAGCAGTTTTTCCGGGTATGAGCAGTTCTTC	CASSFSGYEQFF
TRBJ2-7	.	TRBV6-2/TRBV6-3	.	TGTGCCAGCAGTTACTCGACACTCTACGAGCAGTACTTC	CASSYSTLYEQYF
TRBJ1-2	many	TRBV29-1	.	TGCAGCGTCACCGGTAGTCAGGGAGCGGGAACCTTC	CSVTGSQGAGTF
TRBJ2-3	.	TRBV7-9	.	TGTGCCAGCAGCCTAAAGCAGTTAGGACGTGGTGATACGCAGTATTTT	CASSLKQLGRGDTQYF
TRBJ2-7	few	TRBV20-1	TRBD2	TGCAGTGCTTGGAGCCACCTTAGCGGGAGTATCCGCTACGAGCAGTACTTC	CSAWSHLSGSIRYEQYF
TRBJ2-7	many	TRBV4-3	TRBD1	TGCGCCAGCAGCCAAGAGGGACAGGGGGTATACGAGCAGTACTTC	CASSQEGQGVYEQYF
TRBJ2-1	few	TRBV2	TRBD2	TGTGCCAGCAGGGGACTAGCGGCCTTACCCTACAATGAGCAGTTCTTC	CASRGLAALPYNEQFF
TRBJ2-5	few	TRBV25-1	.	TGTGCCAGCAGTGAAGGGAGTCCGCCACACCAGTACTTC	CASSEGSPPHQYF
TRBJ1-3	.	TRBV20-1	TRBD1	TGCAGTGCTTGGACAGGGTTATCTGGAAACACCATATATTTT	CSAWTGLSGNTIYF
TRBJ2-5	.	TRBV7-2	TRBD2	TGTGCCAGCAGCCCGACTAGCGGGAGCGGGGAGACCCAGTACTTC	CASSPTSGSGETQYF
TRBJ1-4	few	TRBV11-2	TRBD1	TGTGCCAGCAGCTTAGAATACGGGACAGTTCCTGGAAAACTGTTTTTT	CASSLEYGTVPGKLFF
TRBJ2-2	.	TRBV19	.	TGTGCCAGTAGTATTCAGCAGGTACTCACCGGGGAGCTGTTTTTT	CASSIQQVLTGELFF
TRBJ2-1	.	TRBV27	.	TGTGCCAGCAGCCACTACAATGAGCAGTTCTTC	CASSHYNEQFF
TRBJ2-7	.	TRBV20-1	.	TGCAGTGCTTCCCCGACGGAGAGCTCCTACGAGCAGTACTTC	CSASPTESSYEQYF
TRBJ2-1	few	TRBV3-1	TRBD1	TGTGCCAGCAGCCGTCTCGGACAGGCCAGCTACAATGAGCAGTTCTTC	CASSRLGQASYNEQFF
TRBJ2-2	few	TRBV2	.	TGTGCCAGCTTAGGGGGGGCCGCGAACACCGGGGAGCTGTTTTTT	CASLGGAANTGELFF
TRBJ1-2	.	TRBV28	.	TGTGCCAGCAGTTTCGCGGAGGGCGACTATGGCTACACCTTC	CASSFAEGDYGYTF
TRBJ2-3	many	TRBV18	TRBD2	TGTGCCAGCTCACCTACTTTACTAGCGGGGAGAAGCACAGATACGCAGTATTTT	CASSPTLLAGRSTDTQYF
TRBJ2-1	.	TRBV28	TRBD1	TGTGCCAGCAGTCGGACAGGGGGCAGTGAGCAGTTCTTC	CASSRTGGSEQFF
TRBJ2-1	.	TRBV12-3/TRBV12-4	TRBD2	TGTGCCAGCATGCCTAGCGGCCGTTACGACAATGAGCAGTTCTTC	CASMPSGRYDNEQFF
TRBJ2-7	.	TRBV11-2	.	TGTGCCAGCAGCTCGGGACTTCTCGCATACGAGCAGTACTTC	CASSSGLLAYEQYF
TRBJ2-5	few	TRBV20-1	.	TGCAGTGCTAGAGATCTTGGAAGCCGGGACTCACAAGAGACCCAGTACTTC	CSARDLGSRDSQETQYF
TRBJ2-1	.	TRBV4-1	TRBD2	TGCGCCAGCAGCCACCTAGCGGGAGACGATGAGCAGTTCTTC	CASSHLAGDDEQFF
TRBJ2-3	.	TRBV2	.	TGTGCCAGCAGGGGGGGACAGAACACAGATACGCAGTATTTT	CASRGGQNTDTQYF